This T cell receptor (beta chain) was sequenced for a study of early T cells in non-severe SARS-CoV-2 infection. The CDR3 is 12 amino acids. Trimming removed 1 base from V and 4 bases from J, with 4 bases in between. This clonotype has just a few counts. One entry per CDR3 protein results from TCRdb running MiXCR on the 5' RACE reads. The sample lists about 61,000 distinct CDR3 sequences, around 11% occurring once. The clonotype comes from an adult who was a healthcare worker with PCR-confirmed SARS-CoV-2 infection or an uninfected control (not recorded which). The donor label of this sample is uncertain. The sample was whole blood, taken at baseline. The chain carries TRBV12-3 or TRBV12-4 and TRBJ1-2; the D is unclear. The CDR3 coding sequence is TGTGCCAGCAGTTTAGGCTCCTATGGCTACACCTTC. Residues: CASSLGSYGYTF.